Below are 9 T cell receptor beta chains sequenced from a single sample in a study of T cell responses to AZD1222 COVID-19 vaccine (dated by TCRdb to the early 2020s). Library prep was done by the immunoSEQ multiplex PCR assay. This is the immuneACCESS table as TCRdb keeps it, with only in-frame sequences that have V and J called. A part of the clones is gone; compared with another copy, unresolved V genes explain less than half, and the rest is unexplained. In all, the sample holds under 300,000 clones, and over 90% of those were seen once. In total, the top ten clones hold less than 0.6% of the sample. The time point tag for this specimen amounts to: baseline before first vaccination. This material consisted of peripheral blood, taken on day 0 of AZD1222 vaccination. The receptors were gathered from an adult in good health.

This sequence joins TRBV4-3 and TRBJ2-1; D remains ambiguous. CDR3 size: 14 residues. V shed 1 base and J shed 4 bases, with 8 bases lying between them. Germline V CDR1 and CDR2: LGHNA, YSLEER. The CDR3 DNA reads as TGCGCCAGCAGCCAAGCGGGCTTATACAATGAGCAGTTCTTC. It is translated as CASSQAGLYNEQFF.

The V and J genes are TRBV7-2 and TRBJ2-1; possibly TRBD1 or TRBD2 for D (5 bases each). This CDR3 has 14 amino acids. From germline, CDR1 is SGHTA and CDR2 FQGNSA. The germline V and J ends were trimmed by 1 base and 9 bases, with 13 bases remaining between them. The CDR3 region has the DNA TGTGCCAGCAGCTTAGATTTTCTGGGGACTGAGCAGTTCTTC. This gives the protein CASSLDFLGTEQFF.

This chain connects TRBV5-4 to TRBJ1-1; D is unclear. CDR3 length: 12 amino acids. V lost 3 bases to trimming and J lost 8 bases, with 11 bases between them. The germline V gene has CDR1 SGHNT and CDR2 YYREEE (reference sequence). The CDR3 DNA reads TGTGCCAGCAGCTCGAAATCGGGAGAAGCTTTCTTT. Protein: CASSSKSGEAFF.

The CDR3 spells CASSRGSGYEQYF. CDR3 bases: TGTGCCAGCAGCCGCGGCTCGGGCTACGAGCAGTACTTC. The chain employs TRBV7-3 and TRBJ2-7; D is uncertain. This CDR3 has 13 residues. CDR1 SGHTA and CDR2 FQGTGA come from the germline V gene. V was clipped by 5 bases and J by 3 bases, with 11 bases between them.

The genes are TRBV4-1 and TRBJ2-3; TRBD2 matches at 10 bases. CDR1 and CDR2 from the germline V gene are MGHRA and YSYEKL. The CDR3 runs to 16 residues. V was clipped by 0 bases and J by 4 bases; unmatched bases: 4. CDR3 sequence (DNA): TGCGCCAGCAGCCAAGATACCAGCGGGAGGGCAGATACGCAGTATTTT. It translates to CASSQDTSGRADTQYF.

This clone appeared a single time. The genes are TRBV6-5 and TRBJ1-2; 8 bases agree with TRBD1. J was trimmed by 7 bases and V by 6 bases; bases with no gene match: 7. Germline V gene data show CDR1 as MNHEY and CDR2 as SVGAGI. The CDR3 sequence is 13 residues long. The CDR3 bases are TGTGCCAGCAGGATCACAGGGGGAGGTGGCTACACCTTC. Protein: CASRITGGGGYTF.

V usage is TRBV5-1 and J usage is TRBJ1-1; D is unresolved. The length of the CDR3 is 13 residues. V was cut by 3 bases and J by 0 bases, with 6 bases left in between. CDR1 is SGHRS and CDR2 is YFSETQ in the germline V gene. The CDR3 DNA reads as TGCGCCAGCAGCTCCCAGGTGAACACTGAAGCTTTCTTT. Encoded protein: CASSSQVNTEAFF.

V is TRBV4-1 and J is TRBJ2-2, with 10 bases fitting TRBD2. Germline lookup yields CDR1 MGHRA and CDR2 YSYEKL. Losses at the gene ends were 0 bases for V and 7 bases for J; bases not matched to a gene: 8. The CDR3 covers 17 residues. The CDR3 coding sequence is TGCGCCAGCAGCCAAGAATTAGCGGGGGGCTGGGGCGGGGAGCTGTTTTTT. Amino acid sequence: CASSQELAGGWGGELFF.

As to this clone: This same CDR3 is encoded by further DNA sequences in the sample. This chain joins TRBV27 and TRBJ1-5; the D is unclear. This CDR3 spans 13 amino acids. CDR1 and CDR2 (germline): MNHEY, SMNVEV (reference sequence). Deletions cut 6 bases from V and 0 bases from J, with 6 bases between. The CDR3 region is CASSSYSNQPQHF. The CDR3 coding sequence is TGTGCCAGCAGCTCTTATAGCAATCAGCCCCAGCATTTT.